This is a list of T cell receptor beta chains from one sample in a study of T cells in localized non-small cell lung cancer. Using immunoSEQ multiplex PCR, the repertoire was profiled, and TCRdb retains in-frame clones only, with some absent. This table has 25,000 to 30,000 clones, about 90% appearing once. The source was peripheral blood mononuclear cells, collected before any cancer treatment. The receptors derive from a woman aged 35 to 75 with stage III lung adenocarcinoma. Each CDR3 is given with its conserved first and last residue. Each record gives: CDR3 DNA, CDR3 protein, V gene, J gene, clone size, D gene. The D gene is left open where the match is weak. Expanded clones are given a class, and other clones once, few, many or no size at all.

CDR3 DNA: TGCGCCAGCAGTGAGTCGTCTCTCGGGGCCTATGGCTACACCTTC; CDR3 protein: CASSESSLGAYGYTF; V gene: TRBV10-1; J gene: TRBJ1-2; clone size: .; D gene: .
CDR3 DNA: TGTGCCAGCAGCGCTCGACCAGGGGCGGCAGATACGCAGTATTTT; CDR3 protein: CASSARPGAADTQYF; V gene: TRBV9; J gene: TRBJ2-3; clone size: .; D gene: .
CDR3 DNA: TGTGCCTGGAGTGTAACGAACACTGAAGCTTTCTTT; CDR3 protein: CAWSVTNTEAFF; V gene: TRBV30; J gene: TRBJ1-1; clone size: few; D gene: .
CDR3 DNA: TGTGCCAGCAGTTCGCCTCCCTCGCTCACAGATACGCAGTATTTT; CDR3 protein: CASSSPPSLTDTQYF; V gene: TRBV28; J gene: TRBJ2-3; clone size: .; D gene: .
CDR3 DNA: TGTGCCAGCAGTTACTCCGGCAGGGTTGCCTACGAGCAGTACTTC; CDR3 protein: CASSYSGRVAYEQYF; V gene: TRBV6-5; J gene: TRBJ2-7; clone size: once; D gene: .
CDR3 DNA: TGTGCCAGCAGCCTGGCCGGGGCGACCGGGGAGCTGTTTTTT; CDR3 protein: CASSLAGATGELFF; V gene: TRBV5-4; J gene: TRBJ2-2; clone size: .; D gene: .
CDR3 DNA: TGCAGCGTTTCGAACCTAGCGGGGTACAATGAGCAGTTCTTC; CDR3 protein: CSVSNLAGYNEQFF; V gene: TRBV29-1; J gene: TRBJ2-1; clone size: .; D gene: TRBD2
CDR3 DNA: TGTGCCAGCAGCCTAGGGGTTAGCGGGGGTGCAGATACGCAGTATTTT; CDR3 protein: CASSLGVSGGADTQYF; V gene: TRBV11-2; J gene: TRBJ2-3; clone size: .; D gene: TRBD2
CDR3 DNA: TGTGCCAGCAAGACAGGGGAGAACTATGGCTACACCTTC; CDR3 protein: CASKTGENYGYTF; V gene: TRBV5-8; J gene: TRBJ1-2; clone size: few; D gene: TRBD1
CDR3 DNA: TGCGCCAGCAGCCAAGATGGGGGGAACAATCAGCCCCAGCATTTT; CDR3 protein: CASSQDGGNNQPQHF; V gene: TRBV4-1; J gene: TRBJ1-5; clone size: .; D gene: .
CDR3 DNA: TGTGCCAGCAGCCTCCGAAAAGAGACCCAGTACTTC; CDR3 protein: CASSLRKETQYF; V gene: TRBV13; J gene: TRBJ2-5; clone size: .; D gene: .
CDR3 DNA: TGTGCCAGCAGCGTAGAGCTAGGCGGGGGGGCCTTAGATACGCAGTATTTT; CDR3 protein: CASSVELGGGALDTQYF; V gene: TRBV9; J gene: TRBJ2-3; clone size: .; D gene: TRBD2
CDR3 DNA: TGTGCCAGCAGTTACACCGCAACCTATGGCTACACCTTC; CDR3 protein: CASSYTATYGYTF; V gene: TRBV6-6; J gene: TRBJ1-2; clone size: once; D gene: .
CDR3 DNA: TGCGCCAGCAGCTTTCCGATTACAGGGGCGGGGGACACTGAAGCTTTCTTT; CDR3 protein: CASSFPITGAGDTEAFF; V gene: TRBV5-1; J gene: TRBJ1-1; clone size: .; D gene: TRBD1
CDR3 DNA: TGTGCCAGCAGCCCCGGGGGGGTCCGCCTGGGGGGGAACACTGAAGCTTTCTTT; CDR3 protein: CASSPGGVRLGGNTEAFF; V gene: TRBV4-2; J gene: TRBJ1-1; clone size: .; D gene: .
CDR3 DNA: TGTGCCAGCAGCAACGGGAGGGCCGGAGCGGACTCCTACAATGAGCAGTTCTTC; CDR3 protein: CASSNGRAGADSYNEQFF; V gene: TRBV9; J gene: TRBJ2-1; clone size: .; D gene: TRBD2
CDR3 DNA: TGTGCCAGCAGCTCGGAGGCTAGCGGGAGGAACGAGCAGTTCTTC; CDR3 protein: CASSSEASGRNEQFF; V gene: TRBV7-9; J gene: TRBJ2-1; clone size: few; D gene: TRBD2
CDR3 DNA: TGTGCCAGCAGTTACGAGTGGGGAGACTACGAGCAGTACTTC; CDR3 protein: CASSYEWGDYEQYF; V gene: TRBV6-9; J gene: TRBJ2-7; clone size: few; D gene: .
CDR3 DNA: TGTGCTAGTGGTACCGGACAGGGCAGCGAGACCCAGTACTTC; CDR3 protein: CASGTGQGSETQYF; V gene: TRBV12-5; J gene: TRBJ2-5; clone size: .; D gene: TRBD1
CDR3 DNA: TGTGCCAGTAGTTCCGACACTCACTACGAGCAGTACTTC; CDR3 protein: CASSSDTHYEQYF; V gene: TRBV19; J gene: TRBJ2-7; clone size: once; D gene: .
CDR3 DNA: TGTGCCAGCAGCTTGGCGGGACAGGGATCGGGCTACACCTTC; CDR3 protein: CASSLAGQGSGYTF; V gene: TRBV5-4; J gene: TRBJ1-2; clone size: once; D gene: TRBD1
CDR3 DNA: TGTGCCAGCAGCTTAGAACAGGGGAATGAGCAGTTCTTC; CDR3 protein: CASSLEQGNEQFF; V gene: TRBV7-2; J gene: TRBJ2-1; clone size: .; D gene: TRBD1
CDR3 DNA: TGTGCCAGCAGCTTAGCGCGCGGGGCCATAGATACGCAGTATTTT; CDR3 protein: CASSLARGAIDTQYF; V gene: TRBV7-8; J gene: TRBJ2-3; clone size: .; D gene: .
CDR3 DNA: TGTGCCAGCAGCGCCTTCCAGGATCTGAACACTGAAGCTTTCTTT; CDR3 protein: CASSAFQDLNTEAFF; V gene: TRBV12-1; J gene: TRBJ1-1; clone size: .; D gene: .
CDR3 DNA: TGTGCCAGCAGCTTACTAGCGGGAGAGGTAGATACGCAGTATTTT; CDR3 protein: CASSLLAGEVDTQYF; V gene: TRBV7-2; J gene: TRBJ2-3; clone size: once; D gene: TRBD2
CDR3 DNA: TGTGCCAGCAGGCCACTCGCCGGGCGGGGGGCAGGAGAGACCCAGTACTTC; CDR3 protein: CASRPLAGRGAGETQYF; V gene: TRBV27; J gene: TRBJ2-5; clone size: .; D gene: TRBD2
CDR3 DNA: TGTGCCAGCAGTGAAGCCTCGGGGTTCACCGGGGAGCTGTTTTTT; CDR3 protein: CASSEASGFTGELFF; V gene: TRBV6-1; J gene: TRBJ2-2; clone size: once; D gene: .
CDR3 DNA: TGTGCCAGCAGCTCGTGGACAGGGTTAAATGAGCAGTTCTTC; CDR3 protein: CASSSWTGLNEQFF; V gene: TRBV9; J gene: TRBJ2-1; clone size: .; D gene: TRBD1
CDR3 DNA: TGTGCCAGCAGCTGGTGGGAGGGGGCAACTAATGAAAAACTGTTTTTT; CDR3 protein: CASSWWEGATNEKLFF; V gene: TRBV11-2; J gene: TRBJ1-4; clone size: .; D gene: .
CDR3 DNA: TGCGCCAGCAGCCAAGAACTAGCGGGATACAATGAGCAGTTCTTC; CDR3 protein: CASSQELAGYNEQFF; V gene: TRBV4-1; J gene: TRBJ2-1; clone size: .; D gene: TRBD2
CDR3 DNA: TGTGCCAGCAGCGTGGGACAGTCCTATGGCTACACCTTC; CDR3 protein: CASSVGQSYGYTF; V gene: TRBV11-2; J gene: TRBJ1-2; clone size: .; D gene: TRBD1
CDR3 DNA: TGTGCCAGCAGGACCTCTAGCGGGATCTACAATGAGCAGTTCTTC; CDR3 protein: CASRTSSGIYNEQFF; V gene: TRBV2; J gene: TRBJ2-1; clone size: .; D gene: TRBD2
CDR3 DNA: TGTGCCAGCAGCCCCCGACCCAGTTTGGACGAGCAGTACTTC; CDR3 protein: CASSPRPSLDEQYF; V gene: TRBV4-2; J gene: TRBJ2-7; clone size: .; D gene: .
CDR3 DNA: TGTGCCAGCAGCTTTGGGGGACACCTCTCTGGGGCCAACGTCCTGACTTTC; CDR3 protein: CASSFGGHLSGANVLTF; V gene: TRBV7-3; J gene: TRBJ2-6; clone size: .; D gene: .
CDR3 DNA: TGTGCCATCGGCTACAATCAGCCCCAGCATTTT; CDR3 protein: CAIGYNQPQHF; V gene: TRBV10-3; J gene: TRBJ1-5; clone size: once; D gene: .
CDR3 DNA: TGTGCCAGCTCACTAGAGCAGGGCCAAGAGACCCAGTACTTC; CDR3 protein: CASSLEQGQETQYF; V gene: TRBV18; J gene: TRBJ2-5; clone size: few; D gene: .
CDR3 DNA: TGTGCCTGGAGTCCTGGACAGGGGGCGGAGCAGTACTTC; CDR3 protein: CAWSPGQGAEQYF; V gene: TRBV30; J gene: TRBJ2-7; clone size: .; D gene: TRBD1
CDR3 DNA: TGTGCCAGCAGCCCACTAGGGGCCTACGAGCAGTACTTC; CDR3 protein: CASSPLGAYEQYF; V gene: TRBV5-6; J gene: TRBJ2-7; clone size: .; D gene: .
CDR3 DNA: TGTGCCAGCAGTTTAGAAGCGGGAGGGTTCACAGATACGCAGTATTTT; CDR3 protein: CASSLEAGGFTDTQYF; V gene: TRBV27; J gene: TRBJ2-3; clone size: .; D gene: TRBD2
CDR3 DNA: TGTGCCAGCAGTCCGATTTCCTACAATGAGCAGTTCTTC; CDR3 protein: CASSPISYNEQFF; V gene: TRBV5-4; J gene: TRBJ2-1; clone size: .; D gene: .
CDR3 DNA: TGTGCCACCAGCAGAGATCGGACGGGCTACGAGCAGTACTTC; CDR3 protein: CATSRDRTGYEQYF; V gene: TRBV15; J gene: TRBJ2-7; clone size: .; D gene: .
CDR3 DNA: TGTGCCAGCAGCCCCGGGACATACAATGAGCAGTTCTTC; CDR3 protein: CASSPGTYNEQFF; V gene: TRBV6-1; J gene: TRBJ2-1; clone size: .; D gene: .
CDR3 DNA: TGTGCCAGCTCACCTCAGGACAGAAACACCGGGGAGCTGTTTTTT; CDR3 protein: CASSPQDRNTGELFF; V gene: TRBV18; J gene: TRBJ2-2; clone size: .; D gene: .
CDR3 DNA: TGTGCCAGCAGCCTGCGACAGCACCAAGAGACCCAGTACTTC; CDR3 protein: CASSLRQHQETQYF; V gene: TRBV21-1; J gene: TRBJ2-5; clone size: .; D gene: .
CDR3 DNA: TGCGCCAGCAGCTTTCTAGCGGGAGGCTCCTACAATGAGCAGTTCTTC; CDR3 protein: CASSFLAGGSYNEQFF; V gene: TRBV5-1; J gene: TRBJ2-1; clone size: .; D gene: TRBD2
CDR3 DNA: TGTGCCAGCAGCTTATCACAGGGAGCCGGGGAGCTGTTTTTT; CDR3 protein: CASSLSQGAGELFF; V gene: TRBV7-9; J gene: TRBJ2-2; clone size: .; D gene: .
CDR3 DNA: TGTGCCAGCAGCTTAGAGCGGGGCTACAATGAGCAGTTCTTC; CDR3 protein: CASSLERGYNEQFF; V gene: TRBV7-2; J gene: TRBJ2-1; clone size: .; D gene: TRBD2
CDR3 DNA: TGTGCCAGCAGCTTGGCCGGGACAGGGATTGAAGAGACCCAGTACTTC; CDR3 protein: CASSLAGTGIEETQYF; V gene: TRBV5-8; J gene: TRBJ2-5; clone size: once; D gene: TRBD1
CDR3 DNA: TGCGCCAGCAGCTTTAACAGGGACGGCTACACCTTC; CDR3 protein: CASSFNRDGYTF; V gene: TRBV5-1; J gene: TRBJ1-2; clone size: .; D gene: .
CDR3 DNA: TGCGCCAGCAGCCAAGATTTAAAGGGGGCATATGGAAACACCATATATTTT; CDR3 protein: CASSQDLKGAYGNTIYF; V gene: TRBV4-3; J gene: TRBJ1-3; clone size: .; D gene: TRBD1
CDR3 DNA: TGTGCCTGGAGTTCCGGGGCACACGAGCAGTACTTC; CDR3 protein: CAWSSGAHEQYF; V gene: TRBV30; J gene: TRBJ2-7; clone size: .; D gene: .
CDR3 DNA: TGTGCCAGCAGCACGGACGCTGACTACGAGCAGTACTTC; CDR3 protein: CASSTDADYEQYF; V gene: TRBV5-6; J gene: TRBJ2-7; clone size: .; D gene: .
CDR3 DNA: TGCGCCAGCAGCCCCTCTGAGGCAGGGGCGAGGACTGAAGCTTTCTTT; CDR3 protein: CASSPSEAGARTEAFF; V gene: TRBV4-1; J gene: TRBJ1-1; clone size: .; D gene: .
CDR3 DNA: TGTGCCAGCAGCTTAAATAACCGCCCTTTCTTGGGGCCTCAGCCGGAGTATTTT; CDR3 protein: CASSLNNRPFLGPQPEYF; V gene: TRBV7-9; J gene: TRBJ2-3; clone size: .; D gene: .
CDR3 DNA: TGTGCCAGCAGTTATGAGGGACACTATGGCTACACCTTC; CDR3 protein: CASSYEGHYGYTF; V gene: TRBV6-1; J gene: TRBJ1-2; clone size: .; D gene: .